This T cell receptor (beta chain) is from a study of T cells in Graves' hyperthyroidism and ophthalmopathy. Regarding the study as a whole: In validation, the model predicted ophthalmopathy. These predictions came a median approximately six months before onset.

Using RNA transcripts as the source, TCR beta CDR3 regions were amplified. The study used the HTBI primer set for a first-round RT-PCR of the TCR CDR3. TCRdb re-analysed the multiplex PCR reads in MiXCR, keeping a single row per CDR3 protein. The profile shows roughly 600,000 distinct CDR3 sequences, roughly 15% of them singletons. This clonotype was recorded at least ten times. As yet, its antigen is unknown. This sequence was found in a woman aged 45 to 65 with Graves' ophthalmopathy. The sequenced material came from blood.

The CDR3 nucleotides read TGTGCCAGCGTGTTGGGTATTATAGAGACCCAGTACTTC. Its translation: CASVLGIIETQYF. The V call is TRBV2, the J call TRBJ2-5; D remains unclear. Germline V lookup: CDR1 SNHLY, CDR2 FYNNEI. CDR3 size: 13 residues. Trimming left V 8 bases short and J 4 bases short, with 14 bases between.